Following are 11 T cell receptor beta chains from one sample sequenced in a study of neoadjuvant anti-PD-1 for oral cavity cancer. The method was immunoSEQ multiplex PCR; TCRdb's version includes in-frame clones alone and lacks a portion of them. The table has approximately 74,000 clones, 70% to 85% seen once. The sample here was PBMCs, taken before nivolumab (anti-PD-1) treatment. These TCRs come from a person between 40 and 80 years old with oral cavity squamous cell carcinoma.

This clone came up a few times. The chain has TRBV11-2 and TRBJ2-5; 8 bases are a match to TRBD2. V was clipped by 1 base and J by 7 bases; unmatched bases: 8. The length of the CDR3 is 15 residues. Germline V gives CDR1 SGHAT, CDR2 FQNNGV. CDR3 coding DNA: TGTGCCAGCAGCTTAGCGGGAGGGCCAACTGGGACCCAGTACTTC. Its translation: CASSLAGGPTGTQYF.

The chain carries TRBV4-2 and TRBJ1-1; no firm D call. This CDR3 region has 15 residues. Germline CDR1 reads LGHNA; CDR2 reads YNFKEQ. V lost 0 bases and J 2 bases, leaving 10 bases between the germline ends. The CDR3 region is CASSQETDYNTEAFF. As DNA, the CDR3 is TGTGCCAGCAGCCAAGAGACGGATTACAACACTGAAGCTTTCTTT.

This chain links TRBV6-5 with TRBJ1-4; D not resolved. The CDR3 extends over 16 amino acids. Trimming took 0 bases from V and 10 from J, leaving 18 bases between them. Germline CDR1 is MNHEY and CDR2 is SVGAGI. DNA of the CDR3: TGTGCCAGCAGTTACTCCGGTTCGGGAGATCGGGGAAAACTGTTTTTT. Amino acid sequence: CASSYSGSGDRGKLFF.

This chain connects TRBV7-3 to TRBJ1-1, with 8 positions matching TRBD1. The V gene end was trimmed by 5 bases and the J gene end by 8 bases; junction bases not matched to a gene: 7. The CDR3 length is 13 residues. The germline V gene has CDR1 SGHTA and CDR2 FQGTGA. The CDR3 protein is CASSRRQGTEAFF. The CDR3 region has the DNA TGTGCCAGCAGCCGACGACAGGGGACAGAAGCTTTCTTT.

This rearrangement joins TRBV2 to TRBJ2-1, with 13 bases fitting TRBD2. CDR1 is SNHLY and CDR2 is FYNNEI in the germline V gene. The V gene end was trimmed by 5 bases and the J gene end by 5 bases; junction bases not matched to a gene: 9. The CDR3 loop spans 17 amino acids. CDR3 sequence: CASSFRLAGGPNNEQFF. Here the CDR3 DNA reads TGTGCCAGCAGTTTCCGACTAGCGGGAGGCCCTAACAATGAGCAGTTCTTC.

V usage is TRBV6-1 and J usage is TRBJ2-2; 11 positions agree with TRBD2. CDR1 and CDR2 (germline): MNHNS, SASEGT. CDR3 length equals 18 residues. After removal of 1 base from V and 4 bases from J, the junction contained 8 bases not matched to a gene. CDR3 protein: CASSEVLAGGPGTGELFF. The CDR3 DNA reads as TGTGCCAGCAGTGAAGTTTTAGCGGGAGGGCCGGGCACCGGGGAGCTGTTTTTT.

This clone was picked up one time. The CDR3: CASSESGGAGANVLTF. The CDR3 DNA reads as TGCGCCAGCAGTGAGTCCGGGGGGGCTGGGGCCAACGTCCTGACTTTC. The genes are TRBV10-2 and TRBJ2-6; 8 nucleotides match TRBD2. J lost 2 bases, V lost 0 bases, and 0 bases had no gene match. CDR3 size: 16 residues. The germline gives CDR1 WSHSY, CDR2 SAAADI.

In DNA, the CDR3 is TGTGCCAGCAGCTTAGAGGGCCGGACGGCTGTTATTAGGGGCTACACCTTC. This encodes CASSLEGRTAVIRGYTF. The chain joins TRBV7-8 to TRBJ1-2; D not resolved. Germline V gene data show CDR1 as SGHVS and CDR2 as FQNEAQ. Trimming removed 1 base at V and 8 bases at J, with 23 bases between. The CDR3 runs to 17 residues.

V gene TRBV6-5 combines with J gene TRBJ2-1, with 11 bases aligning to TRBD2. The CDR3 is 12 amino acids. Per germline, CDR1 MNHEY and CDR2 SVGAGI. J was trimmed by 12 bases and V by 7 bases; bases with no gene match: 5. This chain's CDR3 is CASKSTSGTQFF. CDR3 sequence (DNA): TGTGCCAGCAAGTCGACTAGCGGGACGCAGTTCTTC.

The chain recombines TRBV27 with TRBJ1-1; D is ambiguous. The CDR3 consists of 16 residues. The V gene's germline CDR1 is MNHEY and CDR2 SMNVEV (reference sequence). V lost 4 bases and J 1 base, leaving 16 bases between the germline ends. The CDR3 DNA reads TGTGCCAGCAGTTCCCTCGAGGCTGGCGGGAACACTGAAGCTTTCTTT. The encoded protein is CASSSLEAGGNTEAFF.

The chain combines TRBV28 with TRBJ1-1, with unresolved D. The germline V gene encodes CDR1 MDHEN and CDR2 SYDVKM. The CDR3 is 13 amino acids. The ends were cut back, 4 bases at V and 0 bases at J, with 6 bases in the middle. Here the CDR3 DNA reads TGTGCCAGCAGTTACAAATTGAACACTGAAGCTTTCTTT. This translates into CASSYKLNTEAFF.